A selection of T cell receptor beta chains follows, all from one sample in a study of lymphopenia after photon versus proton radiotherapy. Sequencing was performed with immunoSEQ multiplex PCR; in TCRdb, only in-frame clones are kept and a portion is missing. The sample shows about 26,000 clones, roughly 85% of them seen only once. The material sequenced was peripheral blood, taken from a patient treated with photon-based radiotherapy. These receptors all stem from a man younger than 45 with gastric cancer. Both conserved end residues are part of each CDR3. A D gene is named only where the DNA matches it firmly. A clone size is listed for some rows: how often the clone was seen (once, few, many), or a class if it is expanded.

size: .
V: TRBV5-1
D: TRBD1
J: TRBJ2-7
DNA: TGCGCCAGCAGCTTGGGGGGGACAGGATCCCTCTACGAGCAGTACTTC
CDR3: CASSLGGTGSLYEQYF

size: .
V: TRBV2
D: .
J: TRBJ2-7
DNA: TGTGCCAGCAGTGATAACCCCTACGAGCAGTACTTC
CDR3: CASSDNPYEQYF

size: .
V: TRBV6-5
D: TRBD1
J: TRBJ1-1
DNA: TGTGCCATCAGGGGGACAGGCCTGAACACTGAAGCTTTCTTT
CDR3: CAIRGTGLNTEAFF

size: .
V: TRBV7-6
D: .
J: TRBJ1-6
DNA: TGTGCCAGCAGCTTAGGTCCGTTCTATAATTCACCCCTCCACTTT
CDR3: CASSLGPFYNSPLHF

size: few
V: TRBV28
D: .
J: TRBJ2-1
DNA: TGTGCCAGCATGGCCCGCGGCAATGAGCAGTTCTTC
CDR3: CASMARGNEQFF

size: .
V: TRBV6-1
D: .
J: TRBJ2-3
DNA: TGTGCCAGCAGGGATCTCAGGGCCGTGGATACGCAGTATTTT
CDR3: CASRDLRAVDTQYF

size: .
V: TRBV19
D: .
J: TRBJ1-2
DNA: TGTGCCAGTACTCAGGCTCTAGGTCGGGGCTACACCTTC
CDR3: CASTQALGRGYTF

size: once
V: TRBV9
D: .
J: TRBJ2-4
DNA: TGTGCCAGCAGCGTAACCGGTTCGGGTCTAGGCGAGAACATTCAGTACTTC
CDR3: CASSVTGSGLGENIQYF

size: .
V: TRBV6-5
D: .
J: TRBJ1-1
DNA: TGTGCCAGCAGACTTTCAGGGGTGAGGAGGACTGAAGCTTTCTTT
CDR3: CASRLSGVRRTEAFF

size: .
V: TRBV6-6
D: TRBD1
J: TRBJ1-3
DNA: TGTGCCAGCAGGCCCTCGGGACAGGGAAACACCATATATTTT
CDR3: CASRPSGQGNTIYF

size: .
V: TRBV6-1
D: .
J: TRBJ1-5
DNA: TGTGCCAGCAGTGAAAGTGGTTGGGATCAGCCCCAGCATTTT
CDR3: CASSESGWDQPQHF

size: once
V: TRBV6-5
D: .
J: TRBJ1-5
DNA: TGTGCCAGCAGCCGTGAGTTTAGCAATCAGCCCCAGCATTTT
CDR3: CASSREFSNQPQHF

size: once
V: TRBV28
D: TRBD1
J: TRBJ1-5
DNA: TGTGCCAGCAGTTCTCCGGGACAGGGCTATCAGCCCCAGCATTTT
CDR3: CASSSPGQGYQPQHF

size: .
V: TRBV28
D: .
J: TRBJ1-5
DNA: TGTGCCAGCACCTCGGGGGGGGCTGGGTATAGCAATCAGCCCCAGCATTTT
CDR3: CASTSGGAGYSNQPQHF

size: .
V: TRBV11-2
D: TRBD2
J: TRBJ2-7
DNA: TGTGCCAGCAGCCCGACTAGCGGGGGATACGAGCAGTACTTC
CDR3: CASSPTSGGYEQYF

size: .
V: TRBV19
D: TRBD1
J: TRBJ2-1
DNA: TGTGCCAGCTACGGGACAGGGGACTACAATGAGCAGTTCTTC
CDR3: CASYGTGDYNEQFF

size: .
V: TRBV7-9
D: .
J: TRBJ2-2
DNA: TGTGCCAGCAGCTTAGATACCGGGGAGCTGTTTTTT
CDR3: CASSLDTGELFF

size: .
V: TRBV29-1
D: TRBD1
J: TRBJ2-7
DNA: TGCAGCGTCCGAGGGGGAACAGGGGACTCCTACGAGCAGTACTTC
CDR3: CSVRGGTGDSYEQYF

size: few
V: TRBV7-2
D: TRBD1
J: TRBJ2-7
DNA: TGTGCCAGCAGCTTCGACAGGGCCTACGAGCAGTACTTC
CDR3: CASSFDRAYEQYF

size: few
V: TRBV28
D: .
J: TRBJ1-1
DNA: TGTGCCAGCAGTTTGGACGTGCCGACGGGAAACACTGAAGCTTTCTTT
CDR3: CASSLDVPTGNTEAFF

size: .
V: TRBV4-1
D: .
J: TRBJ1-1
DNA: TGCGCCAGCAGCCGAACCATTGGACCCGACGAGGCTTTCTTT
CDR3: CASSRTIGPDEAFF

size: .
V: TRBV7-9
D: .
J: TRBJ2-2
DNA: TGTGCCAGCAGCTTTGAGGGGGAGCTGTTTTTT
CDR3: CASSFEGELFF

size: .
V: TRBV6-5
D: .
J: TRBJ1-2
DNA: TGTGCCAGCAGTTACTCGATTTTAGGGGGGAACTATGGCTACACCTTC
CDR3: CASSYSILGGNYGYTF

size: .
V: TRBV11-2
D: .
J: TRBJ2-7
DNA: TGTGCCAGCAGCCAGAAGCCCTACGAGCAGTACTTC
CDR3: CASSQKPYEQYF

size: .
V: TRBV28
D: .
J: TRBJ1-5
DNA: TGTGCCAGCAGGCCCGGGGTTATTCGGAATCAGCCCCAGCATTTT
CDR3: CASRPGVIRNQPQHF

size: few
V: TRBV28
D: .
J: TRBJ2-7
DNA: TGTGCCAGCAGTTTTATAGGGTTCAGCTCCTACGAGCAGTACTTC
CDR3: CASSFIGFSSYEQYF

size: .
V: TRBV6-6
D: .
J: TRBJ2-7
DNA: TGTGCCAGCAGTTACCGGGACACCTACGAGCAGTACTTC
CDR3: CASSYRDTYEQYF

size: .
V: TRBV5-4
D: TRBD1
J: TRBJ1-4
DNA: TGTGCCAGCAGCAGGGACAGGGGATACGAAAAACTGTTTTTT
CDR3: CASSRDRGYEKLFF

size: .
V: TRBV4-1
D: .
J: TRBJ1-2
DNA: TGCGCCAGCAGCCAACTCCAAAGGGTACGGGACTATGGCTACACCTTC
CDR3: CASSQLQRVRDYGYTF

size: .
V: TRBV5-6
D: .
J: TRBJ2-1
DNA: TGTGCCAGCAGCTCCCGTCACCGGGACAAGAGATACAATGAGCAGTTCTTC
CDR3: CASSSRHRDKRYNEQFF

size: .
V: TRBV28
D: .
J: TRBJ1-2
DNA: TGTGCCAGCAGTACGATGTCCTCCTATGGCTACACCTTC
CDR3: CASSTMSSYGYTF

size: .
V: TRBV4-3
D: .
J: TRBJ2-2
DNA: TGCGCCAGCAGCACCACTGCCGGGGAGCTGTTTTTT
CDR3: CASSTTAGELFF

size: .
V: TRBV7-3
D: TRBD1
J: TRBJ2-6
DNA: TGTGCCAGCAGCTTAGAGGGGGCATCTGGGGCCAACGTCCTGACTTTC
CDR3: CASSLEGASGANVLTF

size: .
V: TRBV4-1
D: .
J: TRBJ2-7
DNA: TGCGCCAGCAGCCAAGCCCCGGGTGCCTACGAGCAGTACTTC
CDR3: CASSQAPGAYEQYF

size: .
V: TRBV18
D: TRBD1
J: TRBJ1-2
DNA: TGTGCCAGCTCCCTACAGGGGGCGACTAGCTATGGCTACACCTTC
CDR3: CASSLQGATSYGYTF

size: .
V: TRBV19
D: TRBD2
J: TRBJ2-1
DNA: TGTGCCAGTGGACTAGTGGGGTCCTACAATGAGCAGTTCTTC
CDR3: CASGLVGSYNEQFF

size: .
V: TRBV18
D: .
J: TRBJ2-3
DNA: TGTGCCAGCTCCCCAGGGGGGGATACGCAGTATTTT
CDR3: CASSPGGDTQYF

size: .
V: TRBV5-4
D: TRBD1
J: TRBJ1-2
DNA: TGTGCCAGCAGCGTGGACAGGGGACTGGACTATGGCTACACCTTC
CDR3: CASSVDRGLDYGYTF

size: .
V: TRBV6-6
D: .
J: TRBJ2-7
DNA: TGTGCCAGCGGGGACCGGCGTGCCGAGCAGTACTTC
CDR3: CASGDRRAEQYF

size: once
V: TRBV29-1
D: TRBD1
J: TRBJ2-2
DNA: TGCAGCGTTGGGCGACAGGGGGACACCGGGGAGCTGTTTTTT
CDR3: CSVGRQGDTGELFF

size: .
V: TRBV5-1
D: .
J: TRBJ1-2
DNA: TGCGCCAGCAGCTCCACCGGGACAAATGGCTACACCTTC
CDR3: CASSSTGTNGYTF

size: .
V: TRBV5-6
D: .
J: TRBJ1-1
DNA: TGTGCCAGCAGCTTGGTACCCGGGGCGTACACTGAAGCTTTCTTT
CDR3: CASSLVPGAYTEAFF

size: .
V: TRBV2
D: TRBD1
J: TRBJ2-7
DNA: TGTGCCAGCAGTGGCAGAGGGACAGGAGAGTACGAGCAGTACTTC
CDR3: CASSGRGTGEYEQYF

size: .
V: TRBV11-1
D: .
J: TRBJ2-1
DNA: TGTGCCAGCAGCTTAGCCGGGGTATACAATGAGCAGTTCTTC
CDR3: CASSLAGVYNEQFF

size: .
V: TRBV28
D: TRBD2
J: TRBJ2-3
DNA: TGTGCCAGCAGTTCTGGACTAGCGGGTGGCACAGATACGCAGTATTTT
CDR3: CASSSGLAGGTDTQYF

size: .
V: TRBV9
D: .
J: TRBJ2-5
DNA: TGTGCCAGCAGCGTAGGGGCTAGCTCGAGAAAGACCCAGTACTTC
CDR3: CASSVGASSRKTQYF

size: .
V: TRBV11-3
D: .
J: TRBJ1-4
DNA: TGTGCCAGCAGCTTACTAAGAGGGGTCGGAGAAAAACTGTTTTTT
CDR3: CASSLLRGVGEKLFF

size: .
V: TRBV6-4
D: TRBD1
J: TRBJ1-6
DNA: TGTGCCAGCGCCAGGGACAGGGAAACTAATTCACCCCTCCACTTT
CDR3: CASARDRETNSPLHF

size: .
V: TRBV6-1
D: TRBD1
J: TRBJ2-5
DNA: TGTGCCAGCAGTGTCGACAGGGGACGAGAGACCCAGTACTTC
CDR3: CASSVDRGRETQYF

size: .
V: TRBV6-6
D: .
J: TRBJ2-1
DNA: TGTGCCAGCAGTTACTCGGGGGCCCACAATGAGCAGTTCTTC
CDR3: CASSYSGAHNEQFF

size: .
V: TRBV18
D: .
J: TRBJ2-7
DNA: TGTGCCAGCTCACCACAGAAGGGGGTCTACGAGCAGTACTTC
CDR3: CASSPQKGVYEQYF

size: .
V: TRBV7-3
D: TRBD2
J: TRBJ2-1
DNA: TGTGCCAGCAGCCCCAGCGGGGGCCTATACAATGAGCAGTTCTTC
CDR3: CASSPSGGLYNEQFF

size: .
V: TRBV2
D: .
J: TRBJ2-3
DNA: TGTGCCAGCACTCCCGAGGGGGGCCGCACAGATACGCAGTATTTT
CDR3: CASTPEGGRTDTQYF

size: .
V: TRBV6-1
D: .
J: TRBJ1-5
DNA: TGTGCCAGCAGTGATAAGGGGGTAAATCAGCCCCAGCATTTT
CDR3: CASSDKGVNQPQHF

size: .
V: TRBV5-4
D: TRBD1
J: TRBJ2-3
DNA: TGTGCCAGCAGCTTTGGGAGGGACAGGGTCACAGATACGCAGTATTTT
CDR3: CASSFGRDRVTDTQYF